These 32 T cell receptor beta chains share one sample of origin, sequenced in a study of T cell responses to AZD1222 COVID-19 vaccine. TCRdb keeps only in-frame clones here, not all; method: immunoSEQ multiplex PCR. In the table there are some 170,000 clones, approximately 94% of which are singletons. The sample here was peripheral blood, taken on day 0 of AZD1222 vaccination. The receptor source for this set is an adult in good health.

V usage is TRBV6-5 and J usage is TRBJ1-2; the D gene is possibly TRBD1 (6 bases). Deletions cut 4 bases from V and 4 bases from J, with 16 bases between. The CDR3 extends over 15 amino acids. The V gene's germline CDR1 is MNHEY and CDR2 SVGAGI. This CDR3 reads CASSSSPGTSYGYTF. The CDR3 region has the DNA TGTGCCAGCAGTTCCTCTCCCGGGACAAGCTATGGCTACACCTTC.

This chain uses TRBV7-9 with TRBJ1-1, with D perhaps TRBD1 (5 bases). Deletions cut 5 bases from V and 1 base from J, with 11 bases between. The CDR3 contains 14 residues. Germline lookup yields CDR1 SEHNR and CDR2 FQNEAQ (reference sequence). CDR3 loop: CASSQGPSNTEAFF. As DNA, the CDR3 is TGTGCCAGCAGCCAGGGCCCTTCGAACACTGAAGCTTTCTTT.

The chain joins TRBV28 to TRBJ1-1; D not resolved. Germline lookup yields CDR1 MDHEN and CDR2 SYDVKM. Trimming pared 7 bases from V and 5 bases from J, leaving 11 bases between. CDR3 length equals 12 residues. DNA of the CDR3: TGTGCCAGCACCTTGAGGGAAACTGAAGCTTTCTTT. Protein product: CASTLRETEAFF.

This clone has a count of ten or more. The chain employs TRBV5-5 and TRBJ1-2, with 7 bases matching TRBD1. Germline V gives CDR1 SGHKS, CDR2 YYEKEE (reference sequence). Germline trimming cut 0 bases from V and 7 bases from J; bases unmatched to any gene: 9. The CDR3 spans 15 residues. The DNA of the CDR3 is TGTGCCAGCAGCTTGGAACAGGGGACGGTACGTGGCTACACCTTC. Translation gives CASSLEQGTVRGYTF.

This CDR3 reads CASSVDSGLNTEAFF. CDR3 nucleotides: TGTGCCAGCAGCGTAGATTCGGGTCTGAACACTGAAGCTTTCTTT. The V call is TRBV9, the J call TRBJ1-1; D remains unclear. The CDR3 runs 15 residues. CDR1 and CDR2 (germline): SGDLS, YYNGEE. V lost 0 bases to trimming and J lost 0 bases, with 9 bases between them.

V usage is TRBV28 and J usage is TRBJ1-1; no clear D gene. Germline lookup yields CDR1 MDHEN and CDR2 SYDVKM. The CDR3 sequence is 13 residues long. V lost 5 bases to trimming and J lost 6 bases, with 13 bases between them. CDR3 DNA sequence: TGTGCCAGCAGTCCAGAGCTCTTCGCTGAAGCTTTCTTT. This codes for CASSPELFAEAFF.

In its sample, this clone was seen a few times. J is TRBJ2-7 and V is TRBV6-1, with 9 nucleotides matching TRBD1. Germline CDR1 is MNHNS and CDR2 is SASEGT. The CDR3 totals 18 residues. V shed 0 bases and J 0 bases; nucleotides not matched to a gene: 9. The CDR3 coding sequence is TGTGCCAGCAGTGAAGCGGGACAGGGCGTAGGGTCCTCCTACGAGCAGTACTTC. It specifies CASSEAGQGVGSSYEQYF.

This chain connects TRBV14 to TRBJ1-1; D perhaps matches TRBD1 (5 bases). Trimming cost V 2 bases and J 5 bases, with 12 bases left between them. The germline V gene encodes CDR1 SGHDN and CDR2 FVKESK. The CDR3 is 14 amino acids. DNA of the CDR3: TGTGCCAGCAGCCAATGGCAGGGTGGAACTGAAGCTTTCTTT. Protein: CASSQWQGGTEAFF.

The chain is built from TRBV28 and TRBJ1-2, with D tentatively TRBD1 (6 bases). The germline V gene encodes CDR1 MDHEN and CDR2 SYDVKM. Trimming left V 6 bases short and J 0 bases short, with 20 bases between. The CDR3 totals 17 residues. CDR3 bases: TGTGCCAGCAGCCCCCAGCTCCGGGACACAGCTAACTATGGCTACACCTTC. It translates to CASSPQLRDTANYGYTF.

V gene TRBV2 combines with J gene TRBJ1-5, with TRBD1 identical over 9 bases. CDR3 size: 16 residues. Trimming cost V 2 bases and J 1 base; bases outside gene matches: 3. The germline gives CDR1 SNHLY, CDR2 FYNNEI. The CDR3 sequence: CASSETGTGSNQPQHF. Here the CDR3 DNA reads TGTGCCAGCAGTGAAACCGGGACAGGGAGCAATCAGCCCCAGCATTTT.

This chain connects TRBV4-1 to TRBJ2-7, with a tentative D call TRBD2 (5 bases). The germline V and J ends were trimmed by 0 bases and 2 bases, with 11 bases remaining between them. Germline V CDR1 and CDR2: MGHRA, YSYEKL. The CDR3 length is 15 residues. In DNA, the CDR3 is TGCGCCAGCAGCCAAGAACGAAGCGGTACCTACGAGCAGTACTTC. As protein: CASSQERSGTYEQYF.

The chain's CDR3 is CASSSLAGPYNEQFF. The CDR3, as DNA: TGTGCCAGCAGCTCTCTAGCGGGCCCATACAATGAGCAGTTCTTC. The chain has TRBV5-4 and TRBJ2-1; 8 nucleotides line up with TRBD2. The germline CDR1 and CDR2 sequences are SGHNT and YYREEE (reference sequence). The V segment lost 3 bases and the J segment 4 bases; nucleotides outside the gene matches: 6. CDR3 length: 15 amino acids.

This chain connects TRBV6-5 to TRBJ2-1, with a tentative D call TRBD1 (6 bases). CDR3 size: 15 residues. V was cut by 7 bases and J by 4 bases, with 17 bases left in between. CDR1 is MNHEY and CDR2 is SVGAGI in the germline V gene. The CDR3 loop is CASTKGGTAYNEQFF. CDR3 nucleotide sequence: TGTGCCAGCACCAAAGGGGGAACAGCTTACAATGAGCAGTTCTTC.

The rearrangement uses TRBV27 and TRBJ2-5, with 7 bases matching TRBD1. J gave up 5 bases and V 0 bases, and 6 bases lay outside the gene matches. This CDR3 has 15 amino acids. Germline CDR1 MNHEY, CDR2 SMNVEV (reference sequence). In DNA form, the CDR3 reads TGTGCCAGCAGTTTATCGATGACAGGGCTCGAGACCCAGTACTTC. It codes for CASSLSMTGLETQYF.

The chain carries TRBV28 and TRBJ1-5, with 8 bases matching TRBD1. The junction had 6 bases not matched to a gene; V was cut back by 6 bases and J by 2 bases. The germline V gene has CDR1 MDHEN and CDR2 SYDVKM. The CDR3 extends over 15 amino acids. The CDR3 coding sequence is TGTGCCAGCAGCCGACAGGGGAGGGGCAATCAGCCCCAGCATTTT. Its protein is CASSRQGRGNQPQHF.

The chain links TRBV30 to TRBJ1-4; no clear D. CDR3 length equals 14 residues. Germline V lookup: CDR1 GTSNPN, CDR2 SVGIG (reference sequence). Trimming took 4 bases from V and 0 from J, leaving 9 bases between them. The CDR3, as DNA: TGTGCCTGGAACCGACTGACAACTAATGAAAAACTGTTTTTT. As protein: CAWNRLTTNEKLFF.

The chain carries TRBV7-2 and TRBJ1-2; TRBD1 matches 11 bases. Germline V gene data show CDR1 as SGHTA and CDR2 as FQGNSA. This CDR3 has 17 amino acids. J lost 2 bases, V lost 1 base, and 6 bases had no gene match. CDR3 DNA: TGTGCCAGCAGCTTAGGTGGGACAGGGGGTCCCAACTATGGCTACACCTTC. It codes for CASSLGGTGGPNYGYTF.

The chain employs TRBV5-1 and TRBJ2-3; 10 positions agree with TRBD2. Per the germline V gene, CDR1 is SGHRS and CDR2 is YFSETQ. This CDR3 comprises 16 residues. Germline trimming cut 3 bases from V and 0 bases from J; bases unmatched to any gene: 4. CDR3 sequence reads: CASSSGLAVSTDTQYF. The CDR3 coding sequence is TGCGCCAGCAGCTCCGGACTAGCGGTGAGCACAGATACGCAGTATTTT.

The chain employs TRBV29-1 and TRBJ1-2; D unresolved. Per the germline V gene, CDR1 is SQVTM and CDR2 is ANQGSEA. This CDR3 contains 12 residues. V lost 2 bases and J 5 bases, leaving 9 bases between the germline ends. CDR3 sequence reads: CSVEPYGYGYTF. CDR3 coding DNA: TGCAGCGTTGAACCTTATGGGTATGGCTACACCTTC. Full variable domain (outside the CDR3, taken from reference TRBV29-1 and TRBJ1-2): SAVISQKPSRDICQRGTSLTIQCQVDSQVTMMFWYRQQPGQSLTLIATANQGSEATYESGFVIDKFPISRPNLTFSTLTVSNMSPEDSSIYLCSVEPYGYGYTFGSGTRLTVV.

A single count supports this clone. The V call is TRBV27, the J call TRBJ2-7; 10 nucleotides align to TRBD2. There are 15 residues in the CDR3. Germline CDR1 reads MNHEY; CDR2 reads SMNVEV (reference sequence). Trimming at V came to 1 base and at J to 11 bases, leaving 11 bases not matched to a gene. The DNA for the CDR3 is TGTGCCAGCAGTTTATTTCAAGCGGGAGGGCTAGGAGAGTACTTC. Translating gives CASSLFQAGGLGEYF.

The V call is TRBV2, the J call TRBJ2-7, with 9 positions matching TRBD1. The CDR3 has 15 amino acids. J lost 1 base, V lost 8 bases, and 9 bases had no gene match. Germline V gene lookup returns CDR1 SNHLY and CDR2 FYNNEI. CDR3 protein: CASVYGTGISYEQYF. The CDR3 nucleotides are TGTGCCAGCGTCTACGGGACAGGGATATCCTACGAGCAGTACTTC.

The J gene is TRBJ2-1, the V gene TRBV29-1; a weak D match, TRBD2 (6 bases). V was shortened by 8 bases and J by 6 bases, with 17 bases between the two germline ends. Germline CDR1 and CDR2: SQVTM and ANQGSEA. The CDR3 consists of 13 residues. The CDR3 coding sequence is TGCAGCTCCACCGGGACTTCCATCAATGAGCAGTTCTTC. It encodes CSSTGTSINEQFF.

The chain is built from TRBV29-1 and TRBJ1-2, with D maybe TRBD1 (5 bases). V was trimmed by 3 bases and J by 8 bases, leaving 10 bases between them. Germline V lookup: CDR1 SQVTM, CDR2 ANQGSEA. The CDR3 has 11 amino acids. CDR3 protein: CSVDGGGGYTF. The CDR3 nucleotides read TGCAGCGTTGACGGGGGTGGAGGCTACACCTTC.

The V and J genes are TRBV12-3 or TRBV12-4 and TRBJ2-7; D is possibly TRBD2 (5 bases). The CDR3 loop spans 13 amino acids. Deletions cut 3 bases from V and 2 bases from J, with 8 bases between. CDR3 sequence (DNA): TGTGCCAGCAGTTTCGGACTTACCTACGAGCAGTACTTC. Protein product: CASSFGLTYEQYF.

The chain combines TRBV25-1 with TRBJ2-2; D remains ambiguous. V lost 3 bases, J lost 3 bases, and 5 bases lay in between. Germline V gene data show CDR1 as MGHDK and CDR2 as SYGVNS. The CDR3 covers 13 residues. CDR3 in amino acids: CASSDRYTGELFF. The CDR3 DNA reads as TGTGCCAGCAGTGACAGGTACACCGGGGAGCTGTTTTTT.

CDR3 bases: TGTGCCAGCAGGTTTGGGAACTCAGAGGGAGAGACCCAGTACTTC. Translating gives CASRFGNSEGETQYF. V is TRBV2 and J is TRBJ2-5; D might be TRBD2 (5 bases). Trimming shortened V by 6 bases and J by 4 bases, and 18 bases separated the two germline ends. The germline CDR1 and CDR2 sequences are SNHLY and FYNNEI. This CDR3 has 15 residues.

The chain combines TRBV18 with TRBJ1-1, with 8 bases lining up with TRBD1. J gave up 1 base and V 3 bases, and 1 base lay outside the gene matches. There are 14 residues in the CDR3. Germline V gene sequence: CDR1 KGHSH, CDR2 LQKENI. CDR3 region: CASSPGQGNTEAFF. CDR3 coding DNA: TGTGCCAGCTCACCCGGACAGGGGAACACTGAAGCTTTCTTT.

The chain carries TRBV5-1 and TRBJ2-1; TRBD2 agrees at 7 bases. CDR1 and CDR2 from the germline V gene are SGHRS and YFSETQ. The CDR3 is made up of 16 amino acids. The V segment lost 0 bases and the J segment 3 bases; nucleotides outside the gene matches: 6. DNA for the CDR3: TGCGCCAGCAGCTTGGCCGGGCTAGCGGACTACAATGAGCAGTTCTTC. Amino acid sequence: CASSLAGLADYNEQFF.

This sequence joins TRBV30 and TRBJ1-6; D remains unclear. The CDR3 is 14 amino acids. Germline CDR1 reads GTSNPN; CDR2 reads SVGIG (reference sequence). V shed 0 bases and J shed 9 bases, with 12 bases lying between them. CDR3 nucleotides: TGTGCCTGGAGTGTAACCGGAGATCGTTCACCCCTCCACTTT. This translates into CAWSVTGDRSPLHF.

This clone was seen a handful of times. The chain employs TRBV2 and TRBJ2-3; 7 nucleotides agree with TRBD2. V was pared by 3 bases and J by 11 bases, with 11 bases of the junction left unmatched. The V gene's germline CDR1 is SNHLY and CDR2 FYNNEI. CDR3 length: 14 residues. The CDR3 is CASSDVSSPGGQYF. CDR3 nucleotide sequence: TGTGCCAGCAGTGATGTCTCCTCGCCGGGGGGGCAGTATTTT.

The chain is built from TRBV6-6 and TRBJ1-5; 7 nucleotides agree with TRBD1. Germline V gene data show CDR1 as MNHNY and CDR2 as SVGAGI (reference sequence). J gave up 2 bases and V 5 bases, and 12 bases lay outside the gene matches. The CDR3 spans 17 residues. CDR3 amino acids: CASSPSVQGIRNQPQHF. The CDR3 nucleotides read TGTGCCAGCAGTCCTTCCGTACAGGGGATCCGCAATCAGCCCCAGCATTTT.

This chain uses TRBV7-9 with TRBJ1-1; TRBD1 matches at 7 bases. V lost 6 bases, J lost 4 bases, and 5 bases stayed unmatched. In germline, CDR1 is SEHNR, CDR2 FQNEAQ (reference sequence). CDR3 size: 13 residues. This CDR3 reads CASRGSGGTEAFF. The CDR3 DNA reads TGTGCCAGCAGGGGGTCAGGGGGCACTGAAGCTTTCTTT.